The next 16 T cell receptor beta chains were all read from a single sample in a study of Ad26.COV2.S vaccination and SARS-CoV-2 variants. Profiling relied on immunoSEQ multiplex PCR, and the TCRdb table lists in-frame clones only, not all of them. The sample consists of 300,000 to 400,000 clones, about nine tenths of them appearing once. As for treatment: roughly 18 received Ad26.COV2.S at low or high dose, single or two shots; a few received placebo; per-sample allocation not given. At day 63 after the first vaccine or placebo injection, samples were drawn. The sample in question was peripheral blood, obtained in a trial of Ad26.COV2.S vaccine versus placebo. These receptor sequences come from a person between 18 and 59 years old who received the Ad26.COV2.S COVID-19 vaccine or a placebo.

The V gene is TRBV19, the J gene TRBJ2-4; no reliable D call. In germline, CDR1 is LNHDA, CDR2 SQIVND (reference sequence). The CDR3 covers 16 residues. Trimming left V 3 bases short and J 0 bases short, with 12 bases between. The CDR3 sequence is CASSITEYLAKNIQYF. In nucleotides, the CDR3 is TGTGCCAGTAGTATTACAGAGTACCTAGCCAAAAACATTCAGTACTTC.

The J gene is TRBJ2-5, the V gene TRBV5-8, with D possibly being TRBD1 (5 bases). CDR1 and CDR2 (germline): SGHTS, YDEGEE. The ends were cut back, 2 bases at V and 3 bases at J, with 11 bases in the middle. This CDR3 has 14 amino acids. The DNA of the CDR3 is TGTGCCAGCAGCTTAGGGGTCAGAGAAGAGACCCAGTACTTC. This gives the protein CASSLGVREETQYF.

The rearrangement links TRBV6-5 to TRBJ2-7; weak D call: TRBD1 (5 bases). The CDR3 contains 14 residues. The germline CDR1 and CDR2 sequences are MNHEY and SVGAGI. V was shortened by 0 bases and J by 2 bases, with 8 bases between the two germline ends. The CDR3 is CASSYSDTPYEQYF. For the CDR3, the DNA is TGTGCCAGCAGTTACTCGGACACTCCCTACGAGCAGTACTTC.

The chain combines TRBV11-3 with TRBJ2-1, with D hard to call. The V gene lost 5 bases and the J gene lost 0 bases, with 11 bases spanning the gap. The CDR3 is 15 amino acids. Germline CDR1 and CDR2: SGHNT and YENEEA. The CDR3 DNA follows: TGTGCCAGCAGCCTCACACGAAGCTCCTACAATGAGCAGTTCTTC. Amino acids: CASSLTRSSYNEQFF.

This sequence joins TRBV27 and TRBJ1-1; 8 nucleotides agree with TRBD1. Per germline, CDR1 MNHEY and CDR2 SMNVEV (reference sequence). Trimming cost V 6 bases and J 4 bases; bases outside gene matches: 7. The CDR3 is made up of 14 amino acids. The CDR3 bases are TGTGCCAGCAGGCTAGACAGGGGCTCCACTGAAGCTTTCTTT. It is translated as CASRLDRGSTEAFF.

This chain connects TRBV28 to TRBJ2-7; D is ambiguous. The CDR3 has 12 residues. V lost 3 bases to trimming and J lost 4 bases, with 7 bases between them. CDR1 is MDHEN and CDR2 is SYDVKM in the germline V gene. CDR3 nucleotides: TGTGCCAGCAGTTTCGACCGTTACGAGCAGTACTTC. Amino acids: CASSFDRYEQYF.

The chain joins TRBV7-3 to TRBJ2-2, with 12 bases fitting TRBD2. Germline V gene sequence: CDR1 SGHTA, CDR2 FQGTGA. Germline trimming cut 5 bases from V and 4 bases from J; bases unmatched to any gene: 5. This CDR3 has 16 residues. The CDR3 is CASSPGTSGFTGELFF. CDR3 bases: TGTGCCAGCAGCCCCGGGACTAGCGGGTTCACCGGGGAGCTGTTTTTT.

The CDR3 sequence: CASSSGTSMIDEQYF. The CDR3 region has the DNA TGTGCCAGCAGTTCCGGGACTAGTATGATCGACGAGCAGTACTTC. The gene calls are TRBV2 and TRBJ2-7; 8 bases agree with TRBD2. Germline loops: CDR1 SNHLY, CDR2 FYNNEI. J lost 5 bases, V lost 5 bases, and 11 bases had no gene match. CDR3 size: 15 residues.

The chain has TRBV27 and TRBJ2-3; D remains ambiguous. Looked up from germline, CDR1 is MNHEY and CDR2 is SMNVEV (reference sequence). V dropped 7 bases and J dropped 4 bases, with 9 bases sitting between them. The CDR3 spans 12 residues. CDR3 nucleotide sequence: TGTGCCAGCAAAAGGCCTCCAGATACGCAGTATTTT. This translates into CASKRPPDTQYF.

The chain employs TRBV29-1 and TRBJ2-7; maybe TRBD1 (6 bases). Germline V gives CDR1 SQVTM, CDR2 ANQGSEA. Trimming removed 6 bases at V and 5 bases at J, with 17 bases between. This CDR3 has 13 amino acids. The CDR3 DNA reads TGCAGCGTGGGCCTTGACAGGAACAACGAGCAGTACTTC. It is translated as CSVGLDRNNEQYF.

The chain combines TRBV10-3 with TRBJ2-3; 8 bases map to TRBD2. After removal of 3 bases from V and 0 bases from J, the junction contained 8 bases not matched to a gene. Germline loops: CDR1 ENHRY, CDR2 SYGVKD. The CDR3 runs 17 residues. This CDR3 reads CAISENSLAGSTDTQYF. CDR3 DNA sequence: TGTGCCATCAGTGAAAATTCGTTAGCGGGGAGCACAGATACGCAGTATTTT.

V usage is TRBV28 and J usage is TRBJ2-2; D is unresolved. The CDR3 has 13 amino acids. Trimming left V 10 bases short and J 5 bases short, with 14 bases between. Germline V gene sequence: CDR1 MDHEN, CDR2 SYDVKM. The DNA of the CDR3 is TGTGCCACCTCACCCCAGCAAACCGGGGAGCTGTTTTTT. Its translation: CATSPQQTGELFF.

This sequence joins TRBV28 and TRBJ2-3; D is possibly TRBD1 or TRBD2 (7 bases each). The CDR3 is 15 residues long. The germline V gene encodes CDR1 MDHEN and CDR2 SYDVKM. V was pared by 4 bases and J by 2 bases, with 13 bases between. CDR3 in amino acids: CASSSSGGDTDTQYF. The CDR3 DNA sequence: TGTGCCAGCAGTTCCTCAGGGGGGGACACAGATACGCAGTATTTT.

J is TRBJ2-2 and V is TRBV9; D ambiguous. The CDR3 runs 13 residues. V lost 4 bases and J lost 3, with 7 bases in between. Germline lookup yields CDR1 SGDLS and CDR2 YYNGEE. The CDR3 DNA sequence: TGTGCCAGCAGCACCTCGGACACCGGGGAGCTGTTTTTT. This sequence encodes CASSTSDTGELFF.

This chain uses TRBV7-3 with TRBJ2-1; perhaps D is TRBD1 or TRBD2 (5 bases each). V gave up 6 bases and J gave up 7 bases, with 22 bases separating them. This CDR3 comprises 16 residues. The germline V gene encodes CDR1 SGHTA and CDR2 FQGTGA. The CDR3: CASSREGREFRNEQFF. The DNA of the CDR3 is TGTGCCAGCAGTCGCGAGGGCAGGGAGTTCAGGAATGAGCAGTTCTTC.

V and J are TRBV7-9 and TRBJ2-1, with D maybe TRBD2 (6 bases). This CDR3 is built from 14 residues. Germline CDR1 SEHNR, CDR2 FQNEAQ (reference sequence). V lost 5 bases to trimming and J lost 6 bases, with 14 bases between them. The CDR3 loop reads CASSTSTSFNEQFF. The CDR3 DNA is TGTGCCAGCAGCACCAGTACTAGCTTCAATGAGCAGTTCTTC.